A single sample gave rise to the 21 T cell receptor beta chains below, sequenced in a study of T cells after yellow fever vaccination. In TCRdb, the 5' RACE reads were re-called with MiXCR into one record per CDR3 protein. The table shows roughly 63,000 distinct CDR3 sequences, with 6.5% to 9% occurring only once. Sequenced material: CD8+ T cells sorted from PBMCs, taken 15 days after the yellow fever booster vaccination. Receptor source: a man aged 25-40 years who received the YFV17D yellow fever vaccine.

This clonotype was counted ten times or more. This chain links TRBV7-9 with TRBJ1-5; D gene unclear. The CDR3 is 13 amino acids. Germline-derived CDR1 and CDR2 are SEHNR and FQNEAQ (reference sequence). Trimming removed 1 base at V and 9 bases at J, with 10 bases between. CDR3 in amino acids: CASSLEASGPQHF. The CDR3 DNA sequence: TGTGCCAGCAGCTTAGAGGCCTCGGGGCCCCAGCATTTT.

This clonotype was detected many times. The chain carries TRBV12-3 or TRBV12-4 and TRBJ2-1; D remains ambiguous. Trimming took 2 bases from V and 3 from J, leaving 8 bases between them. This CDR3 has 14 residues. In DNA, the CDR3 is TGTGCCAGCAGTTTATCCGTACGCTACAATGAGCAGTTCTTC. Amino acids: CASSLSVRYNEQFF.

In this sample, this clonotype turned up a few times. The V gene is TRBV6-1, the J gene TRBJ2-7; D call uncertain. The length of the CDR3 is 13 residues. Deletions cut 0 bases from V and 3 bases from J, with 6 bases between. Per germline, CDR1 MNHNS and CDR2 SASEGT. The CDR3 region has the DNA TGTGCCAGCAGTGAAGCCATCAGCTACGAGCAGTACTTC. Translating gives CASSEAISYEQYF.

This clonotype was detected many times. This chain joins TRBV18 and TRBJ2-7, with TRBD1 identical over 8 bases. This CDR3 is 14 amino acids long. CDR1 KGHSH and CDR2 LQKENI come from the germline V gene. After removal of 0 bases from V and 4 bases from J, the junction contained 2 bases not matched to a gene. Here the CDR3 DNA reads TGTGCCAGCTCACCACCGGGACAGGATTACGAGCAGTACTTC. Encoded protein: CASSPPGQDYEQYF.

Concerning this clonotype itself: A single base separates this from a much larger clone, so it may be a read error. CDR3 nucleotide sequence: TGTGCTACACGGGACCTCTCTGGGGCCAACGTCCTGACTTTC. It specifies CATRDLSGANVLTF. V is TRBV7-8 and J is TRBJ2-6; D may match TRBD1 or TRBD2 (5 bases each). CDR1 and CDR2 from the germline V gene are SGHVS and FQNEAQ. The CDR3 covers 14 residues.

This clonotype was counted many times. The chain carries TRBV28 and TRBJ2-1; 10 positions agree with TRBD2. Trimming at V came to 3 bases and at J to 4 bases, leaving 6 bases not matched to a gene. Germline lookup yields CDR1 MDHEN and CDR2 SYDVKM. The CDR3 length is 16 residues. In nucleotides, the CDR3 is TGTGCCAGCAGTTTCGAAGGACTAGCGGAGTACAATGAGCAGTTCTTC. It yields the protein CASSFEGLAEYNEQFF.

This clonotype was seen repeatedly, ten times or more. The J gene is TRBJ2-1, the V gene TRBV28; D ambiguous. The V gene's germline CDR1 is MDHEN and CDR2 SYDVKM. The CDR3 has 16 amino acids. Trimming took 7 bases from V and 0 from J, leaving 16 bases between them. This chain's CDR3 is CASIFTTERSYNEQFF. The CDR3 bases are TGTGCCAGCATTTTCACGACGGAACGCTCCTACAATGAGCAGTTCTTC.

This clonotype was counted many times. The chain joins TRBV6-2 or TRBV6-3 to TRBJ2-7; D gene ambiguous. The CDR3 extends over 15 amino acids. Germline loops: CDR1 MNHEY, CDR2 SVGEGT. Trimming pared 2 bases from V and 4 bases from J, leaving 15 bases between. CDR3 protein: CASSYKAESYYEQYF. The CDR3 DNA reads as TGTGCCAGCAGTTACAAGGCGGAATCCTATTACGAGCAGTACTTC.

There are many counts of this clonotype. The chain links TRBV7-9 to TRBJ2-7, with D uncertain. Between the trimmed V and J ends, which lost 6 bases and 2 bases, there was a span of 20 bases. The germline gives CDR1 SEHNR, CDR2 FQNEAQ (reference sequence). This CDR3 comprises 16 residues. The CDR3 DNA is TGTGCCAGCAGTCCTAGTGTAGCCGAAAGAGCCTACGAGCAGTACTTC. Translating gives CASSPSVAERAYEQYF.

This clonotype has at least ten counts. The chain employs TRBV6-1 and TRBJ2-5, with D hard to call. V gave up 8 bases and J gave up 1 base, with 11 bases separating them. Per the germline V gene, CDR1 is MNHNS and CDR2 is SASEGT. The CDR3 runs to 13 residues. This chain's CDR3 is CASRTWVQETQYF. For the CDR3, the DNA is TGTGCCAGCCGAACGTGGGTCCAAGAGACCCAGTACTTC.

This clonotype was seen at least ten times. The chain joins TRBV15 to TRBJ2-3; possibly TRBD2 for D (5 bases). The CDR3 is 16 amino acids. Trimming left V 3 bases short and J 6 bases short, with 19 bases between. The germline CDR1 and CDR2 sequences are LNHNV and YYDKDF (reference sequence). In nucleotides, the CDR3 is TGTGCCACCAGCAGCAAGACGGGAAGAGATGGGGATACGCAGTATTTT. Residues: CATSSKTGRDGDTQYF.

This clonotype has ten or more counts. V and J are TRBV27 and TRBJ2-1, with 12 bases that match TRBD2. With 10 bases clipped from V and 8 bases from J, the junction kept 12 bases outside the gene matches. The CDR3 is 15 amino acids. The germline V gene has CDR1 MNHEY and CDR2 SMNVEV (reference sequence). CDR3 DNA: TGTGCCACCCTTCCCCGGACTAGCGGGAAAGATGAGCAGTTCTTC. This sequence encodes CATLPRTSGKDEQFF.

This clonotype was found a few times. The chain joins TRBV6-1 to TRBJ2-5; D is unclear. The CDR3 contains 9 residues. The V end was cut by 8 bases, the J end by 10 bases, with 8 bases between. Germline CDR1 is MNHNS and CDR2 is SASEGT. The CDR3 region has the DNA TGTGCCAGCCTCGGTAGCCAGTACTTC. The encoded protein is CASLGSQYF.

There are many counts of this clonotype. This chain connects TRBV6-1 to TRBJ2-7; a weak D match, TRBD2 (5 bases). The V end lost 7 bases, the J end lost 2 bases, and 9 bases lay between the germline ends. The germline gives CDR1 MNHNS, CDR2 SASEGT. The CDR3 contains 12 residues. The CDR3 region is CASIGGTYEQYF. The CDR3 nucleotides are TGTGCCAGCATAGGAGGAACCTACGAGCAGTACTTC.

In its sample, this clonotype was seen many times. The chain links TRBV4-1 to TRBJ2-3, with 8 positions matching TRBD2. CDR3 length: 14 residues. Germline CDR1 MGHRA, CDR2 YSYEKL. J was trimmed by 2 bases and V by 10 bases; bases with no gene match: 8. CDR3 coding DNA: TGCGCCACGGAGCGGGAGAAGGACACAGATACGCAGTATTTT. Its protein is CATEREKDTDTQYF.

This clonotype appeared a few times. This chain uses TRBV15 with TRBJ2-2; D possibly corresponds to TRBD1 (6 bases). Germline values: CDR1 LNHNV, CDR2 YYDKDF (reference sequence). CDR3 length: 15 residues. The V end was cut by 5 bases, the J end by 2 bases, with 12 bases between. The CDR3 coding sequence is TGTGCCACCAGCGAACCGGGACAAAACACCGGGGAGCTGTTTTTT. Protein sequence: CATSEPGQNTGELFF.

This clonotype was observed many times. The V call is TRBV25-1, the J call TRBJ2-7, with 8 positions matching TRBD1. This CDR3 comprises 12 residues. CDR1 is MGHDK and CDR2 is SYGVNS in the germline V gene. V gave up 10 bases and J gave up 6 bases; unmatched junction bases: 8. CDR3 DNA sequence: TGTGCCATCTCGGACAGGGTGGGCGAGCAGTACTTC. The encoded protein is CAISDRVGEQYF.

This clonotype was observed many times. The junction does not match germline at one end; this may be a read error. This rearrangement joins TRBV29-1 to TRBJ2-1, with D perhaps assigned TRBD1 or TRBD2 (5 bases each). CDR3 length equals 14 residues. Germline V gene data show CDR1 as SQVTM and CDR2 as ANQGSEA. CDR3 bases: TGCAGCGTAGAAGGGACCAGCTCCTACAATGAGCAGTTCTTC. Protein product: CSVEGTSSYNEQFF.

This clonotype appeared many times. V usage is TRBV7-2 and J usage is TRBJ2-6; no definite D call. With 2 bases removed from V and 2 bases from J, the gap between germline ends came to 7 bases. Germline CDR1 reads SGHTA; CDR2 reads FQGNSA. This CDR3 spans 15 amino acids. Here the CDR3 reads CASSLTGPGANVLTF. The CDR3 region has the DNA TGTGCCAGCAGCTTAACCGGGCCTGGGGCCAACGTCCTGACTTTC.

This clonotype has at least ten counts. The V gene is TRBV16, the J gene TRBJ2-1; a possible D gene is TRBD1 (6 bases). V lost 8 bases and J lost 6, with 17 bases in between. This CDR3 region has 14 residues. The germline V gene has CDR1 KGHSY and CDR2 FQNENV. The CDR3 region is CASRPGQIVNEQFF. CDR3 in DNA: TGTGCCAGCCGACCGGGACAAATCGTCAATGAGCAGTTCTTC.

The chain joins TRBV24-1 to TRBJ2-5; D may be TRBD2 (6 bases). The CDR3 extends over 17 amino acids. Trimming cost V 3 bases and J 2 bases, with 18 bases left between them. Looked up from germline, CDR1 is KGHDR and CDR2 is SFDVKD. The CDR3: CATSDPRSGGRQETQYF. The CDR3 nucleotides are TGTGCCACCAGTGATCCCCGGTCCGGGGGTCGGCAAGAGACCCAGTACTTC.